This is a list of T cell receptor beta chains from one sample in a study of blood T cell repertoires in COVID-19. The data were produced by immunoSEQ multiplex PCR, yet TCRdb's version contains in-frame clones alone and is incomplete. The data show some 200,000 clones, approximately 80% seen once. Sequencing was done on a sample of peripheral blood. The receptors come from an elderly woman with active or convalescent COVID-19. Both conserved end residues are part of each CDR3. D genes are given only for firm matches. Expanded clones get a size class; other rows say once, few or many, or leave the size out.

16,TRBJ2-5,NA,TRBV18,TRBD2,CASSPFAAGDGGTQYF,TGTGCCAGCTCACCATTCGCAGCGGGAGATGGGGGGACCCAGTACTTC
18,TRBJ1-5,NA,TRBV28,TRBD1,CASSLAGGRKSGDQPQHF,TGTGCCAGCAGTTTAGCAGGGGGTCGTAAAAGCGGCGATCAGCCCCAGCATTTT
12,TRBJ1-5,NA,TRBV12-5,NA,CASGKGGEPQHF,TGTGCTAGTGGTAAAGGGGGGGAGCCCCAGCATTTT
14,TRBJ2-1,NA,TRBV6-6,TRBD1,CASTSQGANRLQFF,TGTGCCAGCACCTCACAGGGGGCTAATCGTCTCCAGTTCTTC
15,TRBJ2-2,few,TRBV5-5,NA,CASSWAWANTGELFF,TGTGCCAGCAGCTGGGCCTGGGCGAACACCGGGGAGCTGTTTTTT
13,TRBJ1-5,NA,TRBV5-4,NA,CASSWGRNQPQHF,TGTGCCAGCAGCTGGGGCAGAAATCAGCCCCAGCATTTT
13,TRBJ1-6,once,TRBV30,TRBD1,CAWNDRADSPLHF,TGTGCCTGGAATGACAGGGCTGATTCACCCCTCCACTTT
13,TRBJ1-2,NA,TRBV24-1,TRBD1,CATSDNRGQGYTF,TGTGCCACCAGTGACAACAGGGGGCAGGGCTACACCTTC
15,TRBJ2-7,NA,TRBV6-1,TRBD2,CASLRAGGVSYEQYF,TGTGCCAGCCTTCGAGCGGGAGGGGTATCCTACGAGCAGTACTTC
15,TRBJ2-7,NA,TRBV18,TRBD2,CASSPAGTSGGEQYF,TGTGCCAGCTCACCCGCCGGGACTAGCGGGGGCGAGCAGTACTTC
19,TRBJ2-3,NA,TRBV6-2/TRBV6-3,TRBD2,CASSSYVGSGGARADTQYF,TGTGCCAGCAGTTCTTATGTCGGGAGCGGGGGGGCCCGTGCAGATACGCAGTATTTT
13,TRBJ1-2,NA,TRBV7-9,NA,CASSFTVQSGYTF,TGTGCCAGCAGCTTTACAGTCCAGTCTGGCTACACCTTC
15,TRBJ1-5,NA,TRBV6-5,NA,CASSYSVYSNQPQHF,TGTGCCAGCAGTTATTCAGTTTATAGCAATCAGCCCCAGCATTTT
14,TRBJ1-1,NA,TRBV3-1/TRBV3-2,NA,CASSRGGGDTEAFF,TGTGCCAGCAGCAGGGGTGGGGGGGACACTGAAGCTTTCTTT
13,TRBJ1-2,NA,TRBV28,NA,CASSPREDYGYTF,TGTGCCAGCAGTCCCAGGGAAGACTATGGCTACACCTTC
13,TRBJ2-1,NA,TRBV24-1,TRBD1,CATRDRDWDEQFF,TGTGCCACCCGGGACAGGGATTGGGATGAGCAGTTCTTC
15,TRBJ2-7,NA,TRBV6-5,TRBD2,CASSPALIGGYEQYF,TGTGCCAGCAGTCCCGCCCTAATCGGGGGGTACGAGCAGTACTTC
12,TRBJ1-5,NA,TRBV2,NA,CASNIGNQPQHF,TGTGCCAGCAACATTGGCAATCAGCCCCAGCATTTT
15,TRBJ2-7,NA,TRBV19,NA,CASSLPGSLGGEQYF,TGTGCCAGTAGTCTCCCAGGGTCGTTGGGAGGCGAGCAGTACTTC
16,TRBJ1-4,few,TRBV7-2,TRBD1,CASSPRTGAANEKLFF,TGTGCCAGCAGCCCCCGTACAGGGGCGGCTAATGAAAAACTGTTTTTT
16,TRBJ2-1,NA,TRBV19,TRBD1,CASSPRQGGTYNEQFF,TGTGCCAGTAGTCCACGACAGGGGGGAACCTACAATGAGCAGTTCTTC
17,TRBJ2-7,few,TRBV28,NA,CASSPPRPGTHDYEQYF,TGTGCCAGCAGTCCCCCGAGACCCGGGACACACGACTACGAGCAGTACTTC
16,TRBJ2-7,few,TRBV5-6,NA,CASSFRPLPTLHEQYF,TGTGCCAGCAGCTTCCGCCCTCTCCCAACATTACACGAGCAGTACTTC
15,TRBJ2-3,NA,TRBV18,TRBD2,CASSRSGGFTDTQYF,TGTGCCAGCTCACGTAGCGGGGGTTTCACAGATACGCAGTATTTT
13,TRBJ2-7,NA,TRBV5-1,NA,CASSLAGSYEQYF,TGCGCCAGCAGCTTAGCAGGGTCCTACGAGCAGTACTTC
14,TRBJ2-3,NA,TRBV2,TRBD1,CASGGQGVPDTQYF,TGTGCCAGCGGGGGACAGGGGGTCCCAGATACGCAGTATTTT
14,TRBJ2-7,NA,TRBV18,NA,CASSQGLGSYEQYF,TGTGCCAGCTCACAGGGGTTAGGCTCCTACGAGCAGTACTTC
15,TRBJ2-1,once,TRBV27,TRBD2,CASSLGTSGSNEQFF,TGTGCCAGCAGTTTGGGGACTAGCGGGAGTAATGAGCAGTTCTTC
15,TRBJ1-5,NA,TRBV19,NA,CASSIERLLGQPQHF,TGTGCCAGTAGTATAGAGAGGCTGCTCGGACAGCCCCAGCATTTT
14,TRBJ1-3,NA,TRBV6-5,NA,CASSPVGRRNTIYF,TGTGCCAGCAGTCCAGTTGGACGGAGGAACACCATATATTTT
15,TRBJ2-5,NA,TRBV7-2,NA,CASSSARALQETQYF,TGTGCCAGCAGCTCTGCGAGGGCCCTCCAAGAGACCCAGTACTTC
14,TRBJ1-1,few,TRBV2,NA,CASSEAGRVEGAFF,TGTGCCAGCAGTGAAGCGGGCCGGGTCGAGGGAGCTTTCTTT
15,TRBJ2-7,NA,TRBV25-1,TRBD1,CASRDQDRGLYEQYF,TGTGCCAGCAGGGACCAGGACAGGGGGCTGTACGAGCAGTACTTC
16,TRBJ1-1,NA,TRBV28,NA,CASRTAGALVNTEAFF,TGTGCCAGCCGAACGGCGGGGGCTCTGGTGAACACTGAAGCTTTCTTT
17,TRBJ2-3,NA,TRBV18,TRBD2,CASSPSMGGVSTDTQYF,TGTGCCAGCTCACCATCAATGGGGGGGGTTAGCACAGATACGCAGTATTTT
16,TRBJ1-5,NA,TRBV7-2,NA,CASSPGSSLSNQPQHF,TGTGCCAGCAGCCCCGGTTCCTCGCTTAGCAATCAGCCCCAGCATTTT
14,TRBJ2-3,NA,TRBV5-6,TRBD1,CASSSTGSTDTQYF,TGTGCCAGCAGCTCGACAGGGAGCACAGATACGCAGTATTTT
17,TRBJ2-3,few,TRBV5-4,TRBD2,CASSPGGGGRAADTQYF,TGTGCCAGCAGCCCCGGGGGCGGCGGGAGGGCCGCGGATACGCAGTATTTT
13,TRBJ2-1,NA,TRBV3-1/TRBV3-2,TRBD2,CASSHGLAGEQFF,TGTGCCAGCAGCCACGGACTAGCGGGGGAGCAGTTCTTC